The 24 T cell receptor beta chains below all came from one sample that was sequenced in a study of response to subunit inactivated influenza vaccine. MiXCR, applied by TCRdb to the RT-PCR reads, yields one record per CDR3 protein. The data contain hundreds of thousands of distinct CDR3 sequences, about 7.6% of them singletons. The source material was PBMCs from blood, sampled around 25 months after vaccination. Source of these receptors: a man between 50 and 69 years old who received an inactivated influenza vaccine.

The V and J genes are TRBV6-5 and TRBJ2-2; possibly TRBD1 or TRBD2 for D (7 bases each). V lost 4 bases and J lost 6, with 15 bases in between. The CDR3 is 15 amino acids. Looked up from germline, CDR1 is MNHEY and CDR2 is SVGAGI. DNA for the CDR3: TGTGCCAGCAGTTCAACTCAGGGGGGGTCCGGGGAGCTGTTTTTT. Encoded protein: CASSSTQGGSGELFF.

This clonotype was seen many times. The chain links TRBV4-3 to TRBJ2-5; D is unclear. The CDR3 runs 15 residues. Trimming pared 0 bases from V and 5 bases from J, leaving 13 bases between. Germline V gene sequence: CDR1 LGHNA, CDR2 YSLEER. This CDR3 is CASSQDKGAWETQYF. CDR3 bases: TGCGCCAGCAGCCAAGATAAAGGAGCGTGGGAGACCCAGTACTTC.

This clonotype occurred many times. The chain joins TRBV4-1 to TRBJ2-7; a possible D gene is TRBD1 (6 bases). The CDR3 length is 15 residues. Germline-derived CDR1 and CDR2 are MGHRA and YSYEKL. V gave up 0 bases and J gave up 3 bases, with 12 bases separating them. The CDR3 DNA is TGCGCCAGCAGCCAAGATCAGGGGCGCGGCTACGAGCAGTACTTC. Translation: CASSQDQGRGYEQYF.

This chain joins TRBV6-5 and TRBJ2-1, with 12 bases lining up with TRBD2. V trimming: 7 bases; J trimming: 6 bases; junction bases outside the gene matches: 7. The length of the CDR3 is 15 residues. CDR1 MNHEY and CDR2 SVGAGI come from the germline V gene. The DNA of the CDR3 is TGTGCCAGCATTAGGACTAGCGGGGCCACCAATGAGCAGTTCTTC. Its protein product is CASIRTSGATNEQFF.

This clonotype was detected only a few times. The chain has TRBV12-3 or TRBV12-4 and TRBJ2-7; 10 bases fit TRBD1. The CDR3 runs to 17 residues. The J segment lost 1 base and the V segment lost 5 bases, leaving 11 bases of the junction unmatched. The CDR3 reads CASSPYPTGGSSYEQYF. The CDR3 nucleotides are TGTGCCAGCAGTCCTTACCCGACAGGGGGCTCTTCCTACGAGCAGTACTTC.

This clonotype was counted ten times or more. The genes are TRBV12-3 or TRBV12-4 and TRBJ2-1; TRBD2 agrees at 12 bases. After removal of 7 bases from V and 9 bases from J, the junction contained 10 bases not matched to a gene. CDR3 length equals 15 residues. CDR3 residues: CASTSRTSGITEQFF. CDR3 nucleotide sequence: TGTGCCAGCACCAGTCGGACTAGCGGGATCACTGAGCAGTTCTTC.

Note on this clonotype: The germline gene is not matched at one end of the junction; a read error may be the cause. This chain links TRBV12-3 or TRBV12-4 with TRBJ2-5, with 7 bases identical to TRBD1. The CDR3 consists of 12 residues. DNA for the CDR3: TGTGCCAGCAGTTACCGACAGGGCAACCGGTTTTGG. It codes for CASSYRQGNRFW.

The V call is TRBV21-1, the J call TRBJ2-3; the D segment call TRBD1 is taken from the table without a DNA check. TRBV21-1 is a documented pseudogene. CDR3 length: 22 amino acids. The CDR3: CASSQNYNHRRQGNIYIDTQYF. The CDR3 DNA sequence: TGTGCCAGCAGTCAAAATTACAACCATAGGAGACAGGGAAACATCTATATAGATACGCAGTATTTT.

This clonotype has only a few counts. The chain employs TRBV5-1 and TRBJ1-2; D is possibly TRBD1 (6 bases). The germline gives CDR1 SGHRS, CDR2 YFSETQ. Trimming cost V 4 bases and J 2 bases, with 21 bases left between them. The CDR3 contains 17 residues. CDR3 nucleotide sequence: TGCGCCAGCAGCCTATCCTCGGGGACATCTCCCAACTATGGCTACACCTTC. It yields the protein CASSLSSGTSPNYGYTF.

This chain uses TRBV6-1 with TRBJ2-1; TRBD1 or TRBD2 may be the D gene (5 bases each). The CDR3 consists of 15 residues. Trimming removed 1 base at V and 2 bases at J, with 9 bases between. CDR1 is MNHNS and CDR2 is SASEGT in the germline V gene. In DNA, the CDR3 is TGTGCCAGCAGTGAAGGAGGGGCCCCCTACAATGAGCAGTTCTTC. Translation: CASSEGGAPYNEQFF.

About this clonotype: One base away lies a much larger clone, so this may be a sequencing read error. The gene calls are TRBV28 and TRBJ1-1, with D uncertain. This CDR3 comprises 13 residues. Germline V gene lookup returns CDR1 MDHEN and CDR2 SYDVKM. The DNA for the CDR3 is TGTTCCAGCAGTTTATCACCGGGCACTGAAGCTTTCTTT. It translates to CSSSLSPGTEAFF.

This sequence joins TRBV20-1 and TRBJ2-3; possibly TRBD2 for D (6 bases). From germline, CDR1 is DFQATT and CDR2 SNEGSKA (reference sequence). This CDR3 spans 13 amino acids. V lost 0 bases, J lost 6 bases, and 10 bases lay in between. Here the CDR3 DNA reads TGCAGTGCTAGAGACGGGGGATTGGATACGCAGTATTTT. Protein product: CSARDGGLDTQYF.

This clonotype was seen only a few times. V usage is TRBV10-3 and J usage is TRBJ1-5; 8 bases agree with TRBD1. The V gene end was trimmed by 4 bases and the J gene end by 1 base; junction bases not matched to a gene: 0. The V gene's germline CDR1 is ENHRY and CDR2 SYGVKD. This CDR3 is 14 amino acids long. CDR3 in amino acids: CAISGTGSNQPQHF. The CDR3 DNA sequence: TGTGCCATCAGTGGGACAGGGAGCAATCAGCCCCAGCATTTT.

This clonotype turned up a few times. The CDR3 region has the DNA TGCAGTGCTAGAGACGGGGGGCAGGTAGCTAATGAAAAACTGTTTTTT. Translating gives CSARDGGQVANEKLFF. V usage is TRBV20-1 and J usage is TRBJ1-4, with D perhaps matching TRBD1 (6 bases). The length of the CDR3 is 16 residues. The germline V and J ends were trimmed by 0 bases and 3 bases, with 14 bases remaining between them. In germline, CDR1 is DFQATT, CDR2 SNEGSKA (reference sequence).

J is TRBJ1-1 and V is TRBV6-1; tentatively, D is TRBD1 (5 bases). With 6 bases removed from V and 3 bases from J, the gap between germline ends came to 17 bases. Germline lookup yields CDR1 MNHNS and CDR2 SASEGT. The CDR3 consists of 15 residues. The CDR3 DNA follows: TGTGCCAGCAGACCCGAGGGGATTTTGGACACTGAAGCTTTCTTT. Translated, it gives CASRPEGILDTEAFF.

The table lists this clonotype with many counts. This chain links TRBV10-3 with TRBJ2-1; 10 bases fit TRBD2. This CDR3 region has 15 residues. Trimming cost V 6 bases and J 3 bases; bases outside gene matches: 5. Per the germline V gene, CDR1 is ENHRY and CDR2 is SYGVKD. The CDR3 reads CAISSGLAVYNEQFF. CDR3 nucleotide sequence: TGTGCCATCAGCAGCGGACTAGCGGTCTACAATGAGCAGTTCTTC.

This clonotype was detected only a few times. V and J are TRBV20-1 and TRBJ2-4; D gene ambiguous. There are 14 residues in the CDR3. V was cut by 3 bases and J by 0 bases, with 9 bases left in between. From germline, CDR1 is DFQATT and CDR2 SNEGSKA (reference sequence). CDR3 region: CSASPGAAKNIQYF. As DNA, the CDR3 is TGCAGTGCTAGCCCAGGCGCAGCCAAAAACATTCAGTACTTC.

The rearrangement uses TRBV20-1 and TRBJ1-2; 7 bases map to TRBD1. The CDR3 has 14 amino acids. Germline CDR1 and CDR2: DFQATT and SNEGSKA (reference sequence). The junction had 8 bases not matched to a gene; V was cut back by 5 bases and J by 2 bases. CDR3 DNA: TGCAGTGCTCTAACAGGGGAGGCGAACTATGGCTACACCTTC. Its translation: CSALTGEANYGYTF.

There are many counts of this clonotype. An end of the junction differs from the germline gene, which may be a read error. The chain joins TRBV28 to TRBJ2-3, with TRBD2 matching over 9 bases. From germline, CDR1 is MDHEN and CDR2 SYDVKM. This CDR3 has 15 residues. CDR3 in DNA: TGTGCCAGCAGTTTAACCGGGACTAGCACGGATACGCAGTATTTT. This encodes CASSLTGTSTDTQYF.

This clonotype is labeled medium-sized. This sequence joins TRBV2 and TRBJ2-2; 7 bases align to TRBD1. Trimming took 8 bases from V and 0 from J; bases not matched to a gene: 15. Germline CDR1 is SNHLY and CDR2 is FYNNEI. This CDR3 comprises 18 residues. The CDR3 is CASYLRGQSPTNTGELFF. DNA of the CDR3: TGTGCCAGCTACCTGAGGGGACAGTCCCCTACGAACACCGGGGAGCTGTTTTTT.

This clonotype was detected ten times or more. This chain links TRBV28 with TRBJ2-1, with TRBD2 identical over 11 bases. CDR3 length: 17 residues. The germline gives CDR1 MDHEN, CDR2 SYDVKM. V shed 8 bases and J 0 bases; nucleotides not matched to a gene: 9. Written as DNA, the CDR3 is TGTGCCAGCGCGGGACTAGCGGATGCCCCCTCCTACAATGAGCAGTTCTTC. Amino acid sequence: CASAGLADAPSYNEQFF.

V gene TRBV15 combines with J gene TRBJ2-5; D uncertain. V lost 5 bases, J lost 1 base, and 5 bases lay in between. This CDR3 region has 12 residues. In germline, CDR1 is LNHNV, CDR2 YYDKDF (reference sequence). The CDR3 sequence: CATSRPQETQYF. The CDR3 bases are TGTGCCACCAGCCGACCCCAAGAGACCCAGTACTTC.

This clonotype was seen repeatedly, ten times or more. This sequence joins TRBV6-1 and TRBJ2-1; weak D call: TRBD1 (5 bases). Trimming shortened V by 5 bases and J by 4 bases, and 18 bases separated the two germline ends. There are 16 residues in the CDR3. The germline V gene has CDR1 MNHNS and CDR2 SASEGT. The CDR3 reads CASSPATDTTYNEQFF. The CDR3 DNA reads TGTGCCAGCAGTCCCGCGACAGATACCACTTACAATGAGCAGTTCTTC.

The chain joins TRBV6-5 to TRBJ2-2, with 7 nucleotides matching TRBD2. The J segment lost 6 bases and the V segment lost 4 bases, leaving 14 bases of the junction unmatched. Germline values: CDR1 MNHEY, CDR2 SVGAGI. This CDR3 contains 17 residues. CDR3 DNA sequence: TGTGCCAGCAGTTCCGTCAGACTAGCCGGGCGGGCCGGGGAGCTGTTTTTT. It is translated as CASSSVRLAGRAGELFF.